Listed here are 7 T cell receptor beta chains from one sample, sequenced in a study of Ad26.COV2.S vaccination and SARS-CoV-2 variants. Using immunoSEQ multiplex PCR, the repertoire was profiled, and TCRdb retains in-frame clones only, with some absent. Here the sample spans around 320,000 clones, more than 70% being singletons. The treatment here: some 20 received Ad26.COV2.S at low or high dose, single or two shots; 5 received placebo; per-sample allocation not given. Repertoires come from day 63 after the first vaccine or placebo injection. This specimen was peripheral blood, taken in a trial of Ad26.COV2.S vaccine versus placebo. The receptors were gathered from a person aged 18-65 years who received the Ad26.COV2.S COVID-19 vaccine or a placebo.

This clone has more than one count but fewer than ten. The chain combines TRBV3-1 (or the pseudogene TRBV3-2) with TRBJ2-7; TRBD1 matches at 8 bases. The germline CDR1 and CDR2 sequences are LGHDT and YNNKEL (reference sequence). The CDR3 covers 16 residues. After removal of 4 bases from V and 6 bases from J, the junction contained 14 bases not matched to a gene. In nucleotides, the CDR3 is TGTGCCAGCAGCCGAGATAAGGGTCCAGGGGGCCGCGAGCAGTACTTC. Translated: CASSRDKGPGGREQYF.

CDR3 sequence reads: CASSYGNRDYGYTF. The CDR3 DNA is TGTGCCAGCAGTTACGGAAACAGGGACTATGGCTACACCTTC. V gene TRBV6-6 combines with J gene TRBJ1-2; weak D call: TRBD1 (6 bases). The CDR3 is 14 amino acids. CDR1 is MNHNY and CDR2 is SVGAGI in the germline V gene (reference sequence). With 2 bases removed from V and 3 bases from J, the gap between germline ends came to 10 bases.

The chain couples TRBV14 to TRBJ2-1; D possibly uses TRBD1 or TRBD2 (5 bases each). Germline V gene data show CDR1 as SGHDN and CDR2 as FVKESK. The V gene lost 2 bases and the J gene lost 3 bases, with 11 bases spanning the gap. The CDR3 is 15 residues long. CDR3 loop: CASSQTAGSYNEQFF. The CDR3 nucleotides are TGTGCCAGCAGCCAAACAGCAGGGAGCTACAATGAGCAGTTCTTC.

This sequence joins TRBV25-1 and TRBJ1-1; no firm D call. The CDR3 totals 13 residues. Trimming took 2 bases from V and 2 from J, leaving 6 bases between them. Per the germline V gene, CDR1 is MGHDK and CDR2 is SYGVNS. CDR3 amino acids: CASSERGNTEAFF. CDR3 coding DNA: TGTGCCAGCAGTGAACGTGGTAACACTGAAGCTTTCTTT.

The sample holds one count of this clone. V and J are TRBV7-9 and TRBJ2-7; possibly TRBD1 or TRBD2 for D (5 bases each). This CDR3 region has 16 residues. Per germline, CDR1 SEHNR and CDR2 FQNEAQ (reference sequence). V lost 1 base and J lost 6, with 19 bases in between. CDR3 in amino acids: CASSLGGTWVSSEQYF. The CDR3 DNA is TGTGCCAGCAGCTTAGGAGGGACGTGGGTCAGTTCCGAGCAGTACTTC.

This clone was seen a single time. This chain joins TRBV19 and TRBJ1-4; TRBD1 is a possible D gene (5 bases). Germline CDR1 reads LNHDA; CDR2 reads SQIVND (reference sequence). The CDR3 is made up of 15 amino acids. V lost 5 bases and J lost 7, with 17 bases in between. The CDR3 region is CASSRGDRYGEKLFF. CDR3 nucleotides: TGTGCCAGTAGTCGCGGGGACCGGTACGGTGAAAAACTGTTTTTT.

The chain combines TRBV7-3 with TRBJ2-3; D might be TRBD1 or TRBD2, each matching 5 bases. With 3 bases removed from V and 4 bases from J, the gap between germline ends came to 8 bases. CDR1 SGHTA and CDR2 FQGTGA come from the germline V gene. This CDR3 contains 13 residues. CDR3 sequence (DNA): TGTGCCAGCAGCTTCTTGGGGGCAGATACGCAGTATTTT. As protein: CASSFLGADTQYF. The whole variable domain, filled in from reference TRBV7-3 and TRBJ2-3, reads GAGVSQTPSNKVTEKGKYVELRCDPISGHTALYWYRQSLGQGPEFLIYFQGTGAADDSGLPNDRFFAVRPEGSVSTLKIQRTERGDSAVYLCASSFLGADTQYFGPGTRLTVL.